This T cell receptor (beta chain) comes out of a study of T cells after yellow fever vaccination. The overall study: It was SMART-Seq v4 Ultra Low Input that prepared the fractions with low cell numbers.

Germline V CDR1 and CDR2: ENHRY, SYGVKD. Trimming pared 0 bases from V and 0 bases from J, leaving 6 bases between. The length of the CDR3 is 14 residues. TCRdb re-called the 5' RACE reads through MiXCR, storing one row per CDR3 protein. The table includes under 300,000 distinct CDR3 sequences, about 7% detected once. Overall study results and limits: Among primary-vaccination clones, most reappeared after the booster, at 96% for CD4 and about 90% for CD8. Some clonotypes were seen in both the CD4 and the CD8 compartments. These made up a small share and likely arose from convergent recombination. Abundant clonotypes from the bulk population could have been carried over as contaminants into FACS-sorted repertoires.

Comment on this clonotype: Its antigen remains unknown.

This sequence joins TRBV10-3 and TRBJ2-7; unclear D gene. Here the sequenced sample was CD4+ T cells sorted from PBMCs, taken 15 days after the yellow fever booster vaccination. The TCR was taken from a man aged 25-45 years who received the YFV17D yellow fever vaccine. The CDR3 is CAISESRSSYEQYF. DNA for the CDR3: TGTGCCATCAGTGAGTCGAGGAGCTCCTACGAGCAGTACTTC.